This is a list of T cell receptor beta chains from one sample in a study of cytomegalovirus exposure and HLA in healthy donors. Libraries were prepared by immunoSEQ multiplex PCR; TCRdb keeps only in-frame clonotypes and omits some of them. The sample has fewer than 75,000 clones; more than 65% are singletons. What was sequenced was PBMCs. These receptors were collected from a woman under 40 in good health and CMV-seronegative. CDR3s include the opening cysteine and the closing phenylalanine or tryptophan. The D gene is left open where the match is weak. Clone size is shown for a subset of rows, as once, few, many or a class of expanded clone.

CASSNDSSSYNEQFF | . | TRBV19 | .
CASSFLGQRNTEAFF | . | TRBV27 | .
CASSPARVNTEAFF | few | TRBV6-1 | .
CASSDPGLYTEAFF | . | TRBV25-1 | .
CASSVEQGAFYEQYF | . | TRBV9 | TRBD1
CASSLETAFYGYTF | . | TRBV7-8 | .
CASSIGGQSLHF | once | TRBV19 | TRBD1
CASSILAGVPRSSTDTQYF | . | TRBV19 | TRBD2
CASSAGGSTDTQYF | . | TRBV6-1 | TRBD2
CSADRGDTQYF | . | TRBV20-1 | TRBD1
CASSLTARLAGEQFF | . | TRBV7-3 | TRBD2
CASSVGQGAGTGELFF | once | TRBV9 | TRBD1
CASRVTGKRSQPQHF | . | TRBV2 | TRBD1
CASSPWQANTEAFF | . | TRBV7-9 | .
CASSLQGADSPLHF | . | TRBV2 | TRBD1
CASSISAGGQETQYF | . | TRBV19 | TRBD2
CASSLDPGLLSYNEQFF | . | TRBV5-4 | TRBD2
CASDKPPSNSPLHF | . | TRBV23-1 | .
CASSDLASSYNEQFF | few | TRBV25-1 | .
CASSELWDGTGGYTF | once | TRBV6-1 | TRBD1
CASSPEGGGSSYNEQFF | . | TRBV9 | .
CASSLGGQSDTQYF | . | TRBV5-6 | .
CASSYTTGVEKLFF | . | TRBV6-5 | TRBD1
CASSLPGMDNEQFF | . | TRBV5-1 | .
CSVGSQGATEAFF | . | TRBV29-1 | TRBD1
CASSFRGTSGGSTDTQYF | . | TRBV5-4 | TRBD2